What follows are 20 T cell receptor beta chains derived from one specimen sequenced in a study of control samples from healthy donors and cancer patients. Measured with immunoSEQ multiplex PCR; TCRdb has only the in-frame clones, and not every one. The sample yields roughly 180,000 clones, 94% seen once. Sequences were obtained from blood. The receptors here all came from a woman aged 18-35 years in good health.

This clone appeared a single time. The chain couples TRBV24-1 to TRBJ1-2; D is uncertain. Germline V lookup: CDR1 KGHDR, CDR2 SFDVKD. V was shortened by 6 bases and J by 2 bases, with 9 bases between the two germline ends. This CDR3 spans 13 amino acids. The CDR3 sequence: CATSSELNYGYTF. DNA for the CDR3: TGTGCCACCAGTTCCGAGCTCAACTATGGCTACACCTTC.

The V gene is TRBV11-2, the J gene TRBJ1-2; TRBD1 is a possible D gene (6 bases). With 5 bases removed from V and 1 base from J, the gap between germline ends came to 17 bases. The CDR3 sequence is 16 residues long. Germline CDR1 is SGHAT and CDR2 is FQNNGV. In DNA, the CDR3 is TGTGCCAGCAGCCCCATCAGGGGCCGACATAACTATGGCTACACCTTC. This gives the protein CASSPIRGRHNYGYTF.

The J gene is TRBJ1-3, the V gene TRBV28; no clear D. V lost 7 bases to trimming and J lost 3 bases, with 13 bases between them. The germline gives CDR1 MDHEN, CDR2 SYDVKM. This CDR3 comprises 14 residues. DNA of the CDR3: TGTGCCAGCACCGGGAAACCCTTTGGAAACACCATATATTTT. This gives the protein CASTGKPFGNTIYF.

The chain has TRBV11-2 and TRBJ1-2; D is unclear. Per germline, CDR1 SGHAT and CDR2 FQNNGV. The V end lost 1 base, the J end lost 2 bases, and 5 bases lay between the germline ends. The CDR3 consists of 13 residues. The CDR3 sequence is CASSLGINYGYTF. CDR3 coding DNA: TGTGCCAGCAGCTTAGGGATAAACTATGGCTACACCTTC. The full variable domain, with the rest looked up from reference TRBV11-2 and TRBJ1-2, is EAGVAQSPRYKIIEKRQSVAFWCNPISGHATLYWYQQILGQGPKLLIQFQNNGVVDDSQLPKDRFSAERLKGVDSTLKIQPAKLEDSAVYLCASSLGINYGYTFGSGTRLTVV.

As DNA, the CDR3 is TGTGCCAGTAGTACCCGGGACACCGGAGAACCTGAAAAACTGTTTTTT. Translating gives CASSTRDTGEPEKLFF. This sequence joins TRBV19 and TRBJ1-4; maybe TRBD1 (6 bases). The CDR3 consists of 16 residues. Trimming shortened V by 4 bases and J by 7 bases, and 19 bases separated the two germline ends. Germline V gene data show CDR1 as LNHDA and CDR2 as SQIVND (reference sequence).

The rearrangement links TRBV9 to TRBJ1-4; the match to TRBD1 covers 7 bases. CDR3 length: 17 amino acids. CDR1 is SGDLS, CDR2 YYNGEE, per germline. With V trimmed by 0 bases and J by 8 bases, 13 bases remained unmatched. Here the CDR3 DNA reads TGTGCCAGCAGCGTAGTTCGTTGGGGGACAGTTGGGGAAAAACTGTTTTTT. It encodes CASSVVRWGTVGEKLFF.

The chain combines TRBV3-1 (or the pseudogene TRBV3-2) with TRBJ1-6; D unresolved. The CDR3 has 13 residues. V dropped 0 bases and J dropped 9 bases, with 6 bases sitting between them. Germline values: CDR1 LGHDT, CDR2 YNNKEL (reference sequence). The CDR3, as DNA: TGTGCCAGCAGCCAAGAGCCCGGTTCACCCCTCCACTTT. Translation gives CASSQEPGSPLHF.

The chain uses TRBV19 and TRBJ1-1; D is unclear. The CDR3 contains 13 residues. Germline loops: CDR1 LNHDA, CDR2 SQIVND (reference sequence). Trimming pared 3 bases from V and 6 bases from J, leaving 11 bases between. CDR3 in amino acids: CASSITFGSEAFF. The CDR3 DNA reads as TGTGCCAGTAGTATCACCTTCGGATCTGAAGCTTTCTTT.

The chain couples TRBV4-1 to TRBJ1-1; TRBD1 might be the D (6 bases). V lost 1 base and J 6 bases, leaving 15 bases between the germline ends. Germline V gene sequence: CDR1 MGHRA, CDR2 YSYEKL. The CDR3 has 15 residues. This CDR3 is CASSQGGLRAAEAFF. CDR3 DNA: TGCGCCAGCAGCCAAGGGGGGCTGAGGGCCGCTGAAGCTTTCTTT.

V and J are TRBV6-2 or TRBV6-3 and TRBJ1-2; 9 positions match TRBD1. Germline loops: CDR1 MNHEY, CDR2 SVGEGT. This CDR3 region has 15 residues. Trimming at V came to 5 bases and at J to 3 bases, leaving 7 bases not matched to a gene. The CDR3 is CASSDPGQGDYGYTF. CDR3 coding DNA: TGTGCCAGCAGTGATCCGGGACAGGGTGACTATGGCTACACCTTC.

This chain connects TRBV28 to TRBJ2-1, with 8 nucleotides matching TRBD1. Germline CDR1 is MDHEN and CDR2 is SYDVKM. The CDR3 extends over 16 amino acids. The junction had 6 bases not matched to a gene; V was cut back by 4 bases and J by 1 base. The CDR3: CASSSEGTGSYNEQFF. CDR3 in DNA: TGTGCCAGCAGTTCCGAAGGGACAGGTTCCTACAATGAGCAGTTCTTC.

The V gene is TRBV18, the J gene TRBJ2-1; D gene uncertain. This CDR3 is 16 amino acids long. Trimming left V 4 bases short and J 5 bases short, with 18 bases between. Germline lookup yields CDR1 KGHSH and CDR2 LQKENI. This chain's CDR3 is CASSLGPAKRNNEQFF. The CDR3 nucleotides read TGTGCCAGCTCACTCGGCCCGGCAAAAAGGAACAATGAGCAGTTCTTC.

A few counts support this clone. V is TRBV5-4 and J is TRBJ1-5; D remains unclear. The CDR3 is made up of 14 amino acids. The germline V gene has CDR1 SGHNT and CDR2 YYREEE (reference sequence). The ends were cut back, 4 bases at V and 2 bases at J, with 10 bases in the middle. The CDR3 loop reads CASSPDNGNQPQHF. CDR3 DNA: TGTGCCAGCAGCCCTGACAACGGCAATCAGCCCCAGCATTTT.

Of note for this clone: This sample also contains other DNA sequences that code for the same CDR3. The chain links TRBV9 to TRBJ2-7; 8 positions match TRBD1. The V gene's germline CDR1 is SGDLS and CDR2 YYNGEE. This CDR3 has 13 amino acids. Trimming at V came to 4 bases and at J to 2 bases, leaving 2 bases not matched to a gene. CDR3 in DNA: TGTGCCAGCAGCCCGACAGGGGCCTACGAGCAGTACTTC. This translates into CASSPTGAYEQYF.

This sequence joins TRBV7-9 and TRBJ2-5; tentative D call: TRBD1 (6 bases). The CDR3 has 18 amino acids. CDR1 is SEHNR, CDR2 FQNEAQ, per germline (reference sequence). Trimming removed 0 bases at V and 5 bases at J, with 22 bases between. DNA for the CDR3: TGTGCCAGCAGCTTAGCTGAGGAGACAGGCGAATGGGGTGAGACCCAGTACTTC. It encodes CASSLAEETGEWGETQYF.

V usage is TRBV19 and J usage is TRBJ1-1, with unresolved D. Germline V CDR1 and CDR2: LNHDA, SQIVND (reference sequence). The CDR3 extends over 13 amino acids. Trimming took off 7 bases at V and 5 bases at J, with 14 bases between the two ends. CDR3 amino acids: CASTHQEETEAFF. In nucleotides, the CDR3 is TGTGCCAGTACACATCAAGAGGAGACTGAAGCTTTCTTT.

The chain is built from TRBV10-1 and TRBJ2-3, with D hard to call. Germline loops: CDR1 WNHNN, CDR2 SYGVQD (reference sequence). The ends were cut back, 5 bases at V and 3 bases at J, with 15 bases in the middle. The CDR3 totals 15 residues. CDR3 sequence (DNA): TGCGCCAGCAGTCTACAGACGGCCGGGACAGATACGCAGTATTTT. This sequence encodes CASSLQTAGTDTQYF.

This chain connects TRBV10-3 to TRBJ2-2; D not resolved. This CDR3 comprises 16 residues. Per germline, CDR1 ENHRY and CDR2 SYGVKD. Trimming cost V 3 bases and J 4 bases, with 15 bases left between them. CDR3 nucleotide sequence: TGTGCCATCAGTGACGGGCGCAGCCTTACCACCGGGGAGCTGTTTTTT. This sequence encodes CAISDGRSLTTGELFF.

The sample holds one count of this clone. The V gene is TRBV6-2 or TRBV6-3, the J gene TRBJ2-3; D is perhaps TRBD1 or TRBD2 (7 bases each). The V end was cut by 6 bases, the J end by 8 bases, with 18 bases between. The length of the CDR3 is 14 residues. Germline V lookup: CDR1 MNHEY, CDR2 SVGEGT. CDR3 nucleotide sequence: TGTGCCAGCAGCCCAGGGGGGGCGAGGGGTACGCAGTATTTT. This codes for CASSPGGARGTQYF.

The CDR3 DNA is TGTGCCAGCAGCTCACAGGGGGCCTACAATGAGCAGTTCTTC. Protein sequence: CASSSQGAYNEQFF. This chain links TRBV7-2 with TRBJ2-1; 8 bases are shared with TRBD1. The CDR3 length is 14 residues. Germline V gene sequence: CDR1 SGHTA, CDR2 FQGNSA. The trim removed 4 bases at V and 2 bases at J, leaving 1 base unmatched.